This entry describes one TCR beta chain. Its antigen is not known. Data came from immunoSEQ multiplex PCR; TCRdb stores just in-frame clones and leaves some out. The table has roughly 450,000 clones, about nine tenths seen once; the top ten hold 9% to 15%. The data were taken from a study of Ad26.COV2.S vaccination and SARS-CoV-2 variants. Study-wide findings and caveats: Analyses of TCR breadth and depth may have underestimated total T cell responses.

Regarding treatment: some 20 received Ad26.COV2.S at low or high dose, single or two shots; several received placebo; per-sample allocation not given. Sample collection was performed on day 63 after the first vaccine or placebo injection. An adult donor aged 18-55 years was enrolled in Boston. The sequence derives from a person between 18 and 65 years old who received the Ad26.COV2.S COVID-19 vaccine or a placebo. This specimen was peripheral blood, taken in a trial of Ad26.COV2.S vaccine versus placebo.

This CDR3 reads CASSLISGSGTQYF. In DNA form, the CDR3 reads TGTGCCAGCAGCTTAATTAGCGGGAGTGGTACGCAGTATTTT. The V and J genes are TRBV5-8 and TRBJ2-3, with TRBD2 matching 9 bases. V gave up 2 bases and J gave up 8 bases; unmatched junction bases: 6. The CDR3 is made up of 14 amino acids. Germline V gene lookup returns CDR1 SGHTS and CDR2 YDEGEE.